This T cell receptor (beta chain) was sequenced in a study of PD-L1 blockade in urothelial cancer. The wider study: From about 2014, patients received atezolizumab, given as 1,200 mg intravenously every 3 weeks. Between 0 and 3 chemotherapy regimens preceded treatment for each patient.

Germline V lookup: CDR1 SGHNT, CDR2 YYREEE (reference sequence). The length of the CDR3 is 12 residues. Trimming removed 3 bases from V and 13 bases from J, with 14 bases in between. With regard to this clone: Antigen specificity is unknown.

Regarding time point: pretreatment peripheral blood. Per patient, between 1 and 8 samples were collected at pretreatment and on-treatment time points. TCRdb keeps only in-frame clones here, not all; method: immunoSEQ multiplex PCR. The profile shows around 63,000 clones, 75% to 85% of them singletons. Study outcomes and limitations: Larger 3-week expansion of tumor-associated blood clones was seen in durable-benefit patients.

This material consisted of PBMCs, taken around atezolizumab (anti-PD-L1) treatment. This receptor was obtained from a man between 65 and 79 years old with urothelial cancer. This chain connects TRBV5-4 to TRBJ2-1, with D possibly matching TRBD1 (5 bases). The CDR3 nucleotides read TGTGCCAGCAGCTGGCGCGATGGGGCACAGTTCTTC. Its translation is CASSWRDGAQFF.